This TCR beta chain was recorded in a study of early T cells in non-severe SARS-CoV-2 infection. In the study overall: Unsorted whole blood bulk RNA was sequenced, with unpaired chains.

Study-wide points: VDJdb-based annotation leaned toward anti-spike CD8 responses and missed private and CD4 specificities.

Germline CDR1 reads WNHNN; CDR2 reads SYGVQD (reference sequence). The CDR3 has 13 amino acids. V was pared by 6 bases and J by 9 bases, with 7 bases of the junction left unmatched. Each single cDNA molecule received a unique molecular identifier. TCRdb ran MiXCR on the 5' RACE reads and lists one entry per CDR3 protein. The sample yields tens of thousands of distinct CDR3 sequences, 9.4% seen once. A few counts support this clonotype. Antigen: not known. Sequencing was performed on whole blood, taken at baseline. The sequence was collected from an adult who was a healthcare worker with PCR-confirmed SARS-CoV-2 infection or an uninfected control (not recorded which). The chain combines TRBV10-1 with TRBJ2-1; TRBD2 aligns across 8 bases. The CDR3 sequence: CASSSTSGGEQFF. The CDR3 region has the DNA TGCGCCAGCAGCTCAACTAGCGGCGGTGAGCAGTTCTTC.